The clone carrying this T cell receptor beta chain showed up just a few times. What it binds is not known. The data are from a study of response to subunit inactivated influenza vaccine. Whole-study results and caveats: Authors suggested each seasonal flu vaccination may recruit only limited numbers of new T cells.

TCRdb analysed the RT-PCR reads with MiXCR anew, one entry per CDR3 protein. The table lists about 800,000 distinct CDR3 sequences, roughly 20% of them singletons, with roughly 10% in the top ten. The CDR3 extends over 14 amino acids. Trimming took 1 base from V and 4 from J, leaving 10 bases between them. Germline V CDR1 and CDR2: MNHEY, SVGAGI. The chain uses TRBV6-5 and TRBJ2-5; TRBD1 is a possible D gene (6 bases). The receptor was isolated from a man aged 50-59 years who received an inactivated influenza vaccine. The specimen comprised PBMCs from blood, sampled more than 4 days after vaccination. The CDR3 reads CASSYWAGAETQYF. In nucleotides, the CDR3 is TGTGCCAGCAGTTACTGGGCAGGGGCAGAGACCCAGTACTTC.